What follows are 5 T cell receptor beta chains derived from one specimen sequenced in a study of T cell responses to AZD1222 COVID-19 vaccine. Method: immunoSEQ multiplex PCR; TCRdb's copy keeps in-frame clones and lacks some. The data hold around 130,000 clones, with more than 90% observed a single time. The starting material was peripheral blood, obtained 28 days after the second AZD1222 dose. All receptors come from an adult who received the AZD1222 COVID-19 vaccine.

This clone was detected a few times. V gene TRBV30 combines with J gene TRBJ2-5, with 7 bases aligning to TRBD1. Germline V lookup: CDR1 GTSNPN, CDR2 SVGIG (reference sequence). There are 14 residues in the CDR3. V shed 6 bases, J shed 0 bases, and the junction held 7 bases outside the gene matches. The CDR3 is CACLVGQNQETQYF. For the CDR3, the DNA is TGTGCCTGTCTCGTGGGACAGAACCAAGAGACCCAGTACTTC.

The gene calls are TRBV25-1 and TRBJ2-1; D remains ambiguous. Trimming shortened V by 4 bases and J by 2 bases, and 9 bases separated the two germline ends. This CDR3 region has 14 residues. The germline V gene encodes CDR1 MGHDK and CDR2 SYGVNS. The CDR3 sequence: CASSAPTTYNEQFF. The CDR3 bases are TGTGCCAGCAGTGCCCCGACCACCTACAATGAGCAGTTCTTC.

The chain uses TRBV5-8 and TRBJ2-7; 7 nucleotides line up with TRBD2. J was trimmed by 6 bases and V by 6 bases; bases with no gene match: 3. The CDR3 length is 11 residues. The germline CDR1 and CDR2 sequences are SGHTS and YDEGEE. The CDR3 coding sequence is TGTGCCAGCAAAGCGGGGCTCGAGCAGTACTTC. This sequence encodes CASKAGLEQYF.

The rearrangement links TRBV5-1 to TRBJ1-1; 10 nucleotides agree with TRBD1. CDR1 and CDR2 (germline): SGHRS, YFSETQ. The V and J ends lost 4 bases and 11 bases, in that order; junction bases with no gene match: 14. The CDR3 has 15 amino acids. CDR3 loop: CASSISGVTGGRAFF. The CDR3 DNA reads TGCGCCAGCAGCATCTCGGGAGTGACAGGGGGCCGGGCTTTCTTT.

The chain joins TRBV30 to TRBJ2-3; 16 bases align to TRBD2. The trim removed 2 bases at V and 5 bases at J, leaving 10 bases unmatched. Germline assignment: CDR1 GTSNPN and CDR2 SVGIG (reference sequence). The CDR3 has 18 residues. The CDR3 bases are TGTGCCTGGAGTCTCCCCGGGACTAGCGGGAGGGCCAGAGATACGCAGTATTTT. It yields the protein CAWSLPGTSGRARDTQYF.